Each of the 17 T cell receptor beta chains below was sequenced from the same sample in a study of CD8 T cells in ankylosing spondylitis. TCRdb ran MiXCR on the 5' RACE reads and lists one entry per CDR3 protein. The sample holds roughly 450,000 distinct CDR3 sequences; 25% to 30% are singletons and the top ten take roughly 0.9%. These receptors' targets are unknown. Study outcomes and limitations: A TCR beta motif made of eight highly homologous variants seemed typical of ankylosing spondylitis blood.

Sequences were obtained from blood, either unsorted or a sorted T cell fraction (not recorded which). The receptors derive from a male donor with ankylosing spondylitis.

This clonotype was counted only a few times. V and J are TRBV5-1 and TRBJ1-1; no clear D gene. This CDR3 region has 14 residues. Germline assignment: CDR1 SGHRS and CDR2 YFSETQ. V was trimmed by 1 base and J by 4 bases, leaving 11 bases between them. CDR3 coding DNA: TGCGCCAGCAGCTTGTTCGGGGAAGCCACTGAAGCTTTCTTT. Translation: CASSLFGEATEAFF.

Only a few counts were recorded for this clonotype. The V call is TRBV7-8, the J call TRBJ1-5, with 8 bases fitting TRBD1. The germline V gene has CDR1 SGHVS and CDR2 FQNEAQ. The CDR3 spans 15 residues. The ends lost 1 base at V and 5 bases at J; junction bases unmatched: 4. CDR3 residues: CASSLGTGNDQPQHF. The DNA for the CDR3 is TGTGCCAGCAGCTTAGGGACAGGGAACGATCAGCCCCAGCATTTT.

The chain uses TRBV11-2 and TRBJ2-1, with no clear D. V was pared by 2 bases and J by 6 bases, with 8 bases between. Germline loops: CDR1 SGHAT, CDR2 FQNNGV. CDR3 length: 13 amino acids. In nucleotides, the CDR3 is TGTGCCAGCAGCTTAAATAGTGTCAATGAGCAGTTCTTC. Encoded protein: CASSLNSVNEQFF.

This clonotype appeared a single time. The chain has TRBV20-1 and TRBJ2-3, with 9 bases fitting TRBD1. The CDR3 loop spans 13 amino acids. The junction had 5 bases not matched to a gene; V was cut back by 8 bases and J by 2 bases. From germline, CDR1 is DFQATT and CDR2 SNEGSKA (reference sequence). The CDR3 loop reads CSLRDRATDTQYF. The CDR3 DNA sequence: TGCAGTCTTCGGGACAGGGCCACAGATACGCAGTATTTT.

The table lists this clonotype with a few counts. The chain employs TRBV6-1 and TRBJ2-3; D is ambiguous. Germline CDR1 and CDR2: MNHNS and SASEGT. The CDR3 runs to 14 residues. The ends were cut back, 5 bases at V and 1 base at J, with 10 bases in the middle. In nucleotides, the CDR3 is TGTGCCAGCAGTCTGCCAAGGGGCACAGATACGCAGTATTTT. Translating gives CASSLPRGTDTQYF.

The CDR3 loop reads CASLLFPGTSGNNEQFF. CDR3 coding DNA: TGTGCCAGCCTCTTATTTCCCGGGACTAGCGGAAACAATGAGCAGTTCTTC. V gene TRBV4-2 combines with J gene TRBJ2-1; 11 nucleotides line up with TRBD2. The length of the CDR3 is 17 residues. The V segment lost 8 bases and the J segment 5 bases; nucleotides outside the gene matches: 14. CDR1 and CDR2 (germline): LGHNA, YNFKEQ.

In regard to this clonotype: A read error is likely, as this CDR3 ends without the conserved phenylalanine or tryptophan. This chain links TRBV5-1 with TRBJ2-1; 9 positions match TRBD2. Trimming cost V 0 bases and J 8 bases; bases outside gene matches: 6. CDR1 and CDR2 (germline): SGHRS, YFSETQ. This CDR3 region has 15 residues. The CDR3 sequence is CASSLDGLAMDEQFI. CDR3 in DNA: TGCGCCAGCAGCTTGGATGGACTAGCGATGGATGAGCAGTTCATC.

This clonotype was seen only a few times. The V gene is TRBV14, the J gene TRBJ2-7; D unclear. V lost 3 bases to trimming and J lost 7 bases, with 10 bases between them. Germline CDR1 is SGHDN and CDR2 is FVKESK. This CDR3 spans 12 amino acids. The CDR3 region is CASSHGGLEQYF. The CDR3 nucleotides read TGTGCCAGCAGCCACGGCGGCCTAGAGCAGTACTTC.

This clonotype was seen repeatedly, ten times or more. V usage is TRBV20-1 and J usage is TRBJ1-5; possibly TRBD1 for D (5 bases). This CDR3 spans 13 amino acids. V was clipped by 5 bases and J by 0 bases, with 8 bases between them. Looked up from germline, CDR1 is DFQATT and CDR2 is SNEGSKA (reference sequence). In DNA, the CDR3 is TGCAGTGCTGGCGGGGGTAGCAATCAGCCCCAGCATTTT. Residues: CSAGGGSNQPQHF.

At least ten counts were recorded for this clonotype. Here the CDR3 DNA reads TGCGCCAGCCGCGGGACAGCGTCCACTGAAGCTTTCTTT. This translates into CASRGTASTEAFF. The rearrangement links TRBV5-1 to TRBJ1-1; 7 nucleotides align to TRBD1. The J segment lost 4 bases and the V segment lost 7 bases, leaving 7 bases of the junction unmatched. This CDR3 comprises 13 residues. The germline V gene has CDR1 SGHRS and CDR2 YFSETQ.

CDR3 bases: TGCAGTGCTAGAACTAACCCGGGACTAGCGCGCTCCTACGAGCAGTACTTC. This encodes CSARTNPGLARSYEQYF. This rearrangement joins TRBV20-1 to TRBJ2-7, with 10 bases that match TRBD2. The germline gives CDR1 DFQATT, CDR2 SNEGSKA (reference sequence). After removal of 2 bases from V and 0 bases from J, the junction contained 10 bases not matched to a gene. The CDR3 is made up of 17 amino acids.

A few counts support this clonotype. The chain carries TRBV5-1 and TRBJ2-7; a possible D gene is TRBD2 (7 bases). This CDR3 region has 17 residues. The germline V gene has CDR1 SGHRS and CDR2 YFSETQ. V lost 7 bases and J lost 5, with 28 bases in between. CDR3 DNA sequence: TGCGCCAGCCATAGGCAGCCTCGTGGGGGGGCTGGTGACGAGCAGTACTTC. Amino acid sequence: CASHRQPRGGAGDEQYF. Complete variable domain (other parts from reference TRBV5-1 and TRBJ2-7): KAGVTQTPRYLIKTRGQQVTLSCSPISGHRSVSWYQQTPGQGLQFLFEYFSETQRNKGNFPGRFSGRQFSNSRSEMNVSTLELGDSALYLCASHRQPRGGAGDEQYFGPGTRLTVT.

In this sample, this clonotype turned up a few times. One junction end does not reproduce the germline sequence, and a read error may be involved. This chain uses TRBV20-1 with TRBJ1-2; TRBD1 matches 7 bases. The CDR3 sequence is 11 residues long. CDR1 DFQATT and CDR2 SNEGSKA come from the germline V gene (reference sequence). The CDR3 nucleotides are TGCAGTGCTAGAGCGACAGGGATACATTACTTC. The encoded protein is CSARATGIHYF.

J is TRBJ1-4 and V is TRBV5-1; D gene unclear. Trimming stripped 1 base from V and 2 bases from J, with 6 bases between. Germline V gene sequence: CDR1 SGHRS, CDR2 YFSETQ. The CDR3 contains 14 residues. The CDR3: CASSLYSTNEKLFF. The CDR3 bases are TGCGCCAGCAGCTTGTATTCGACTAATGAAAAACTGTTTTTT. Looking up the rest from reference TRBV5-1 and TRBJ1-4 gives the full variable domain: KAGVTQTPRYLIKTRGQQVTLSCSPISGHRSVSWYQQTPGQGLQFLFEYFSETQRNKGNFPGRFSGRQFSNSRSEMNVSTLELGDSALYLCASSLYSTNEKLFFGSGTQLSVL.

The rearrangement uses TRBV5-5 and TRBJ2-7, with no clear D. This CDR3 comprises 13 residues. The V end was cut by 2 bases, the J end by 7 bases, with 13 bases between. Germline V gene lookup returns CDR1 SGHKS and CDR2 YYEKEE (reference sequence). The CDR3 DNA follows: TGTGCCAGCAGCTTCCATCCTGGGCGGGAGCAGTACGTC. It yields the protein CASSFHPGREQYV.

This clonotype was counted only a few times. V is TRBV5-1 and J is TRBJ2-3, with D possibly being TRBD2 (6 bases). The germline gives CDR1 SGHRS, CDR2 YFSETQ. Trimming removed 0 bases at V and 5 bases at J, with 10 bases between. The CDR3 totals 14 residues. The CDR3 nucleotides are TGCGCCAGCAGCTTGGGCGGGATGAGAGATACGCAGTATTTT. Translation: CASSLGGMRDTQYF.

This CDR3 reads CATSDFYEQFF. The CDR3 DNA sequence: TGTGCCACCAGTGATTTTTATGAGCAGTTCTTC. This chain joins TRBV24-1 and TRBJ2-1; D call uncertain. V shed 1 base and J shed 8 bases, with 2 bases lying between them. Germline V lookup: CDR1 KGHDR, CDR2 SFDVKD. This CDR3 has 11 residues.